Sequencing of this T cell receptor beta chain was carried out in a study of human thymus T cells. Broader study findings: Thymic and blood repertoires appeared to carry a bias in their V and J gene usage.

Corrective cardiac surgery supplied the resected thymus tissue. Corrective surgery for congenital heart defects was being performed on the healthy Finnish infants who served as donors. Here immunoSEQ multiplex PCR was the method, and the copy in TCRdb shows in-frame clones only, minus some. The repertoire has roughly 120,000 clones, about 94% of them found once; the top ten carry around 0.025%. Turning to this clone: Its cognate antigen is unknown.

The receptor comes from a boy under three years old with a congenital heart defect but otherwise immunologically healthy. What was sequenced was thymus tissue.

Here the CDR3 DNA reads TGTGCCAGCAGCCGGACAGGCTATGGCTACACCTTC. Residues: CASSRTGYGYTF. The chain links TRBV6-1 to TRBJ1-2, with 7 bases matching TRBD1. The CDR3 is 12 amino acids. The V gene's germline CDR1 is MNHNS and CDR2 SASEGT. V lost 6 bases, J lost 4 bases, and 2 bases stayed unmatched.